The rows below give T cell receptor beta chains drawn from one sample of a study of OX40 agonist ivuxolimab in advanced cancers. The data were produced by immunoSEQ multiplex PCR, yet TCRdb's version contains in-frame clones alone and is incomplete. Of about 58,000 clones listed, 88% are singletons. The sample in question was CD4+ or CD8+ T cells sorted from blood, obtained in a trial of the OX40 agonist ivuxolimab. Receptor source: an adult with an advanced solid tumor such as melanoma, head and neck, liver or kidney cancer. Both conserved end residues are part of each CDR3. D genes are given only for firm matches. A row's size may be missing; if present it is once, few, many or a size class.

size,D,V,J,CDR3,DNA
few,NA,TRBV7-9,TRBJ2-7,CASTANEGEQYF,TGTGCCAGCACCGCAAATGAAGGCGAGCAGTACTTC
once,NA,TRBV29-1,TRBJ2-2,CSVGLHTGELFF,TGCAGCGTTGGGCTACACACCGGGGAGCTGTTTTTT
NA,NA,TRBV2,TRBJ1-2,CASRGSNYGYTF,TGTGCCAGCAGGGGCAGCAACTATGGCTACACCTTC
NA,TRBD2,TRBV2,TRBJ2-7,CASRGLAVYEQYF,TGTGCCAGCAGGGGACTAGCGGTATACGAGCAGTACTTC
NA,NA,TRBV7-8,TRBJ2-7,CASSPNPHSSYEQYF,TGTGCCAGCAGCCCAAACCCGCATAGCTCCTACGAGCAGTACTTC
NA,TRBD2,TRBV5-1,TRBJ2-3,CASSGAEGGPDTQYF,TGCGCCAGCAGCGGCGCCGAGGGAGGGCCGGATACGCAGTATTTT
NA,NA,TRBV7-9,TRBJ1-1,CASSSTGTEAFF,TGTGCCAGCAGTTCCACTGGCACTGAAGCTTTCTTT
NA,TRBD2,TRBV7-2,TRBJ2-1,CASSLGLAGVSEQFF,TGTGCCAGCAGCTTAGGACTAGCGGGAGTCAGTGAGCAGTTCTTC
NA,NA,TRBV5-6,TRBJ1-3,CASSWRRGSGNTIYF,TGTGCCAGCAGTTGGCGTCGGGGCTCTGGAAACACCATATATTTT
NA,TRBD1,TRBV19,TRBJ1-5,CASSIGTGGHQPQHF,TGTGCCAGTAGTATAGGGACAGGGGGCCATCAGCCCCAGCATTTT
NA,NA,TRBV2,TRBJ1-5,CASSTAANQPQHF,TGTGCCAGCAGTACGGCGGCAAATCAGCCCCAGCATTTT
NA,NA,TRBV18,TRBJ2-1,CASSPREGNEQFF,TGTGCCAGCTCACCACGTGAGGGCAATGAGCAGTTCTTC
NA,NA,TRBV6-6,TRBJ1-5,CASSVDNQPQHF,TGTGCCAGCAGTGTCGACAATCAGCCCCAGCATTTT
once,TRBD2,TRBV27,TRBJ2-5,CASSSGLAGGRKETQYF,TGTGCCAGCAGTTCGGGACTAGCGGGAGGGCGAAAAGAGACCCAGTACTTC
NA,TRBD2,TRBV19,TRBJ2-1,CASSNEIAGGIYNEQFF,TGTGCCAGTAGTAACGAAATAGCGGGAGGGATCTACAATGAGCAGTTCTTC
few,TRBD1,TRBV14,TRBJ2-6,CASSPGGAGANVLTF,TGTGCCAGCAGCCCAGGGGGCGCTGGGGCCAACGTCCTGACTTTC
NA,NA,TRBV10-1,TRBJ2-1,CASSESNGVSEQFF,TGCGCCAGCAGTGAGTCGAATGGGGTAAGCGAGCAGTTCTTC
NA,NA,TRBV5-1,TRBJ2-5,CASSFSGLEETQYF,TGCGCCAGCAGCTTTTCAGGGTTGGAGGAGACCCAGTACTTC
NA,NA,TRBV10-3,TRBJ2-6,CAISSRGIGANVLTF,TGTGCCATCAGTTCTAGGGGTATTGGGGCCAACGTCCTGACTTTC
NA,NA,TRBV16,TRBJ2-7,CASSHPDPYYEQYF,TGTGCCAGCAGCCACCCCGATCCTTACTACGAGCAGTACTTC
once,NA,TRBV7-8,TRBJ2-7,CASSLGRWAGSHEQYF,TGTGCCAGCAGCTTAGGACGGTGGGCGGGGTCCCACGAGCAGTACTTC
NA,NA,TRBV5-1,TRBJ2-2,CASIRGRNTGELFF,TGTGCCAGCATCAGGGGACGGAACACCGGGGAGCTGTTTTTT
NA,NA,TRBV5-1,TRBJ2-3,CASSLWGASTDTQYF,TGCGCCAGCAGCTTGTGGGGGGCCTCCACAGATACGCAGTATTTT
NA,NA,TRBV10-2,TRBJ2-7,CASSENVGYEQYF,TGCGCCAGCAGTGAGAATGTGGGGTACGAGCAGTACTTC
NA,TRBD1,TRBV7-3,TRBJ1-3,CASSTGTGDGNTIYF,TGTGCCAGCAGTACCGGGACAGGGGACGGAAACACCATATATTTT
NA,TRBD1,TRBV9,TRBJ1-2,CASSPRTGANYGYTF,TGTGCCAGCAGCCCACGGACAGGGGCTAACTATGGCTACACCTTC
NA,NA,TRBV7-8,TRBJ1-1,CASSLPIRAGELITEAFF,TGTGCCAGCAGCTTACCGATCAGGGCAGGGGAATTAATCACTGAAGCTTTCTTT
NA,NA,TRBV10-3,TRBJ1-2,CAISEGPDYGYTF,TGTGCCATCAGTGAGGGGCCGGACTATGGCTACACCTTC
NA,NA,TRBV7-9,TRBJ1-1,CASSSTEAFF,TGTGCCAGCAGCTCGACTGAAGCTTTCTTT
NA,NA,TRBV18,TRBJ2-7,CASSPPSGNEQYF,TGTGCCAGCTCACCACCATCCGGGAACGAGCAGTACTTC
NA,NA,TRBV6-1,TRBJ1-6,CASNPVGSAGSPLHF,TGTGCCAGCAACCCCGTTGGCAGCGCGGGTTCACCCCTCCACTTT
NA,TRBD2,TRBV2,TRBJ2-1,CASSEELAGANEQFF,TGTGCCAGCAGTGAAGAACTAGCGGGAGCGAATGAGCAGTTCTTC
NA,NA,TRBV5-1,TRBJ1-1,CASSFTGANTEAFF,TGCGCCAGCAGCTTTACGGGGGCGAACACTGAAGCTTTCTTT
NA,TRBD2,TRBV5-1,TRBJ2-1,CASSLLPGLAGNEQFF,TGCGCCAGCAGCTTGCTGCCGGGACTAGCTGGTAATGAGCAGTTCTTC
once,NA,TRBV15,TRBJ2-6,CATSRDGASGANVLTF,TGTGCCACCAGCAGAGATGGAGCCTCTGGGGCCAACGTCCTGACTTTC
NA,NA,TRBV10-3,TRBJ2-3,CAIAPGLSTDTQYF,TGTGCCATTGCTCCGGGACTCAGCACAGATACGCAGTATTTT
few,NA,TRBV28,TRBJ1-5,CASSSHYSNQPQHF,TGTGCCAGCAGTTCGCACTATAGCAATCAGCCCCAGCATTTT
NA,TRBD2,TRBV6-5,TRBJ2-5,CASGPGGAETQYF,TGTGCCAGCGGACCGGGGGGAGCGGAGACCCAGTACTTC
NA,NA,TRBV4-1,TRBJ1-3,CASSQLFGAGNTIYF,TGCGCCAGCAGCCAGCTGTTCGGGGCTGGAAACACCATATATTTT
NA,NA,TRBV2,TRBJ1-5,CASSVEADSNQPQHF,TGTGCCAGCAGTGTAGAGGCGGATAGCAATCAGCCCCAGCATTTT
NA,TRBD1,TRBV5-4,TRBJ1-4,CASSFVDRGRGEKLFF,TGTGCCAGCAGCTTTGTGGACAGGGGGCGAGGTGAAAAACTGTTTTTT
NA,NA,TRBV18,TRBJ2-1,CASSQGGSYNEQFF,TGTGCCAGCTCACAGGGCGGCTCGTACAATGAGCAGTTCTTC